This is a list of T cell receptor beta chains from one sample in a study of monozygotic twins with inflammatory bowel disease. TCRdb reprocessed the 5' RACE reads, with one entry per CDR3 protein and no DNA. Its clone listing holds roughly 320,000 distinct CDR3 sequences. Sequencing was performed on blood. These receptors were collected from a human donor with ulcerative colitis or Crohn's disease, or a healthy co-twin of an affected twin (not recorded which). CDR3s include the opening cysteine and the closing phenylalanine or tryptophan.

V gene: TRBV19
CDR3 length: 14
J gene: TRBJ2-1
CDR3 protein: CASRATSAYNEQFF

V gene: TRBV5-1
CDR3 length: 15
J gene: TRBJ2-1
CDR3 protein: CASSQYGYSYNEQFF

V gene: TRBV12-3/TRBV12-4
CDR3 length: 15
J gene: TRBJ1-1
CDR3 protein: CATRRDGNTNTEAFF

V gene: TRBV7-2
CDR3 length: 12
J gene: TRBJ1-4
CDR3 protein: CASSSRQGGMVF

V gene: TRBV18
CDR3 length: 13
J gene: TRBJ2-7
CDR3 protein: CASQEDTTYEQYF

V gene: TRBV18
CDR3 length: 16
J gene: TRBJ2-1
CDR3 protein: CASSAQLAGKVDEQFF

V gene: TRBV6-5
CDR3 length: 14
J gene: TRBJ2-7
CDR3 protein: CASSSGTGPYEQYF

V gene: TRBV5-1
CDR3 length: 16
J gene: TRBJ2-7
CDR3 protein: CASSPGTVSYSYEQYF

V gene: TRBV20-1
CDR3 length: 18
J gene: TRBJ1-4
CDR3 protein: CSARDPDSRYATNEKLFF

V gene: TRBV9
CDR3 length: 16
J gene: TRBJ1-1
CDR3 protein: CASSVAKNDPVTEAFF

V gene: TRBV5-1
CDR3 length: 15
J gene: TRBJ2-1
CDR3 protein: CASRTGRTNNNEQFF

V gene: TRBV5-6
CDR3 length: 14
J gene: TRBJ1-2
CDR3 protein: CASSPMDRAYGYTF

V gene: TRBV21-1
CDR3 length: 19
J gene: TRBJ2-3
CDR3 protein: CASSKARTSGKWKADTQYF

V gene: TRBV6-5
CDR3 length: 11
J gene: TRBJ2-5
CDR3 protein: CASRERETQYF

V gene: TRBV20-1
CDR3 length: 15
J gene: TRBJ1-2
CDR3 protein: CSAAAFLAGPYGYTF

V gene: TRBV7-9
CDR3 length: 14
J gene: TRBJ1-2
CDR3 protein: CASSLGSRNYGYTF

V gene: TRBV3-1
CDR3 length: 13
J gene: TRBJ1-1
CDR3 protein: CASTLLGDTEAFF

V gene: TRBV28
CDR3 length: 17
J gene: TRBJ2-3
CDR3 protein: CASSFGGLGGSTDTQYF

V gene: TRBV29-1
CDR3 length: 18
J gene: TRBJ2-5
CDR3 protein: CSLTGWRGREERRETQYF

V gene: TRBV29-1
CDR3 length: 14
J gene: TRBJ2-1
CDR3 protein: CSVVDGRSYNEQFF

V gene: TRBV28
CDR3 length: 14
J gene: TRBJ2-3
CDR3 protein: CASKPDYSTDTQYF

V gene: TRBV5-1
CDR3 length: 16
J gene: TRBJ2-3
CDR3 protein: CASGENRGASTDTQYF

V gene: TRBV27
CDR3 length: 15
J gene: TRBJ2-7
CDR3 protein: CASSLYDGSSYEQYF

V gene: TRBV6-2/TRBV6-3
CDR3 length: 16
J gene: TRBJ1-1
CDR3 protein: CASTPPSPAGLTEAFF

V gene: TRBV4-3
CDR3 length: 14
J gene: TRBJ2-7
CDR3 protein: CASSHRDRIYEQYF

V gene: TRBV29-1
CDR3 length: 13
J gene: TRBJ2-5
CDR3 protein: CSVRQPLQETQYF

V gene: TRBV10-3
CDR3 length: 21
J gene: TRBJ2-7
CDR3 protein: CAISESPRLPGQRYLVYEQYF

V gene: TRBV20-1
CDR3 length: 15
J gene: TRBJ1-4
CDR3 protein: CSARPSRATNEKLFF

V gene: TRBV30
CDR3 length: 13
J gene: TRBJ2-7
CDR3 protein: CAWSVLSTYEQYF

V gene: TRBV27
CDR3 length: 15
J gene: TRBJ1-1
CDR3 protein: CASSSPSGGRTEAFF

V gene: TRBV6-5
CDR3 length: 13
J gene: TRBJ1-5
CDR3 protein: CASKLSHNQPQHF

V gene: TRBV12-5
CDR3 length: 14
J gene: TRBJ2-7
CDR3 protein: CASGLRRGGRAKYF

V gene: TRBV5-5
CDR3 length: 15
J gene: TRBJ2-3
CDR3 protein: CASSPSGGPLDTQYF